A single sample is the source of the 17 T cell receptor beta chains below, sequenced in a study of blood T cell repertoires in COVID-19. Here immunoSEQ multiplex PCR was the method, and the copy in TCRdb shows in-frame clones only, minus some. The data contain roughly 350,000 clones, 88% of them singletons. Sequenced material: peripheral blood. These receptors all stem from a woman in her 70s with COVID-19, enrolled during active disease.

The genes are TRBV18 and TRBJ1-4; a weak D match, TRBD1 (6 bases). Germline V gene data show CDR1 as KGHSH and CDR2 as LQKENI. The CDR3 length is 16 residues. V lost 5 bases and J lost 8, with 21 bases in between. DNA for the CDR3: TGTGCCAGCTCAACAGGTCTGTTAGGGGGAAGCGAAAAACTGTTTTTT. Encoded protein: CASSTGLLGGSEKLFF.

This clone was recorded only once. The chain carries TRBV2 and TRBJ2-7; the match to TRBD1 covers 9 bases. CDR1 is SNHLY and CDR2 is FYNNEI in the germline V gene. The CDR3 is 15 amino acids. J lost 6 bases, V lost 6 bases, and 12 bases had no gene match. As DNA, the CDR3 is TGTGCCAGCAGAGCGGGACAGGGCGCATGGGGCGAGCAGTACTTC. Translation: CASRAGQGAWGEQYF.

V and J are TRBV7-2 and TRBJ1-5, with 7 bases identical to TRBD1. Germline trimming cut 3 bases from V and 3 bases from J; bases unmatched to any gene: 5. Germline values: CDR1 SGHTA, CDR2 FQGNSA. The CDR3 contains 15 residues. The CDR3 coding sequence is TGTGCCAGCAGCTTTTCTACAGGGGCCAATCAGCCCCAGCATTTT. This translates into CASSFSTGANQPQHF.

The rearrangement links TRBV18 to TRBJ1-6; 8 nucleotides align to TRBD1. The CDR3 spans 15 residues. Germline values: CDR1 KGHSH, CDR2 LQKENI. Trimming took 2 bases from V and 6 from J; bases not matched to a gene: 3. The CDR3 sequence is CASSPETGVNSPLHF. As DNA, the CDR3 is TGTGCCAGCTCACCAGAGACAGGGGTTAATTCACCCCTCCACTTT. Full variable domain (rest looked up from reference TRBV18 and TRBJ1-6): NAGVMQNPRHLVRRRGQEARLRCSPMKGHSHVYWYRQLPEEGLKFMVYLQKENIIDESGMPKERFSAEFPKEGPSILRIQQVVRGDSAAYFCASSPETGVNSPLHFGNGTRLTVT.

This sequence joins TRBV2 and TRBJ2-3, with 8 bases identical to TRBD2. V lost 6 bases and J lost 4; bases outside the gene matches: 6. The CDR3 consists of 14 residues. Germline lookup yields CDR1 SNHLY and CDR2 FYNNEI. The CDR3 region has the DNA TGTGCCAGCAGCCGGGGGGGCCTCTCAGATACGCAGTATTTT. Residues: CASSRGGLSDTQYF.

This clone came up once. The rearrangement joins TRBV5-4 to TRBJ1-1; 7 nucleotides match TRBD1. This CDR3 is 15 amino acids long. The V segment lost 7 bases and the J segment 3 bases; nucleotides outside the gene matches: 12. Germline CDR1 SGHNT, CDR2 YYREEE (reference sequence). The CDR3 sequence is CASFRGGIMDTEAFF. As DNA, the CDR3 is TGTGCCAGCTTCCGAGGGGGCATAATGGACACTGAAGCTTTCTTT.

The rearrangement links TRBV6-5 to TRBJ1-2; 7 nucleotides align to TRBD1. With V trimmed by 8 bases and J by 6 bases, 12 bases remained unmatched. Germline CDR1 MNHEY, CDR2 SVGAGI. CDR3 length: 14 amino acids. CDR3 amino acids: CASAAGQITHGYTF. Here the CDR3 DNA reads TGTGCCAGCGCCGCGGGACAGATCACCCATGGCTACACCTTC.

The chain is built from TRBV27 and TRBJ1-2, with a possible D match to TRBD1 (5 bases). V shed 5 bases and J shed 2 bases, with 21 bases lying between them. Germline assignment: CDR1 MNHEY and CDR2 SMNVEV (reference sequence). CDR3 length: 17 amino acids. The CDR3 loop is CASSPRTGSGPNYGYTF. The CDR3 DNA reads as TGTGCCAGCAGTCCCAGAACAGGATCAGGGCCCAACTATGGCTACACCTTC.

The chain links TRBV6-5 to TRBJ2-1, with a tentative D call TRBD2 (7 bases). Germline assignment: CDR1 MNHEY and CDR2 SVGAGI. Deletions cut 3 bases from V and 7 bases from J, with 16 bases between. The CDR3 is made up of 15 amino acids. CDR3 region: CASSYPRGTKNEQFF. In DNA form, the CDR3 reads TGTGCCAGCAGTTATCCGAGGGGGACTAAGAATGAGCAGTTCTTC.

The V and J genes are TRBV24-1 and TRBJ2-7, with D perhaps matching TRBD1 (5 bases). V was shortened by 4 bases and J by 5 bases, with 20 bases between the two germline ends. The germline gives CDR1 KGHDR, CDR2 SFDVKD. The CDR3 sequence is 16 residues long. This chain's CDR3 is CATSESYRHLKDEQYF. The CDR3 bases are TGTGCCACCAGTGAGAGTTACAGGCACCTAAAAGACGAGCAGTACTTC.

This clone showed up just once. As DNA, the CDR3 is TGTGCCAGTAGCCCAGGGGTAAATTCACCCCTCCACTTT. The encoded protein is CASSPGVNSPLHF. The chain employs TRBV19 and TRBJ1-6, with D perhaps TRBD1 (6 bases). The germline CDR1 and CDR2 sequences are LNHDA and SQIVND (reference sequence). CDR3 length equals 13 residues. V gave up 6 bases and J gave up 7 bases, with 10 bases separating them. The full variable domain, with the rest looked up from reference TRBV19 and TRBJ1-6, is DGGITQSPKYLFRKEGQNVTLSCEQNLNHDAMYWYRQDPGQGLRLIYYSQIVNDFQKGDIAEGYSVSREKKESFPLTVTSAQKNPTAFYLCASSPGVNSPLHFGNGTRLTVT.

The chain links TRBV7-6 to TRBJ1-2, with 11 bases aligning to TRBD1. This CDR3 is built from 15 residues. Germline assignment: CDR1 SGHVS and CDR2 FNYEAQ. V lost 3 bases, J lost 6 bases, and 6 bases stayed unmatched. DNA of the CDR3: TGTGCCAGCAGCTTTCGGACAGGGGGCATCGATGGCTACACCTTC. Protein: CASSFRTGGIDGYTF.

The table lists this clone with a count of one. This chain joins TRBV19 and TRBJ1-3; D is ambiguous. There are 14 residues in the CDR3. V lost 7 bases and J 0 bases, leaving 10 bases between the germline ends. CDR1 LNHDA and CDR2 SQIVND come from the germline V gene (reference sequence). The CDR3 DNA reads TGTGCCAGTAAAGAACAGCACTCTGGAAACACCATATATTTT. It encodes CASKEQHSGNTIYF.

V and J are TRBV7-2 and TRBJ1-1, with D perhaps matching TRBD1 (5 bases). V lost 0 bases and J lost 7, with 12 bases in between. The V gene's germline CDR1 is SGHTA and CDR2 FQGNSA. The CDR3 loop spans 14 amino acids. The CDR3 DNA follows: TGTGCCAGCAGCTTAGCGCCGACAGAACATGAAGCTTTCTTT. Its protein product is CASSLAPTEHEAFF.

The chain carries TRBV20-1 and TRBJ2-3; D not certain. The CDR3 has 11 amino acids. Trimming took off 5 bases at V and 2 bases at J, with 5 bases between the two ends. Germline CDR1 reads DFQATT; CDR2 reads SNEGSKA (reference sequence). The CDR3 region is CSAQATDTQYF. The DNA for the CDR3 is TGCAGTGCTCAAGCCACAGATACGCAGTATTTT.

This clone occurred a few times. The chain is built from TRBV21-1 and TRBJ2-1; TRBD2, the table's D call, lacks a check against the DNA. TRBV21-1 is annotated as a pseudogene. CDR3 length equals 12 residues. CDR3 region: CASSKVENEQFF. The CDR3 DNA is TGTGCCAGCAGCAAAGTGGAGAATGAGCAGTTCTTC.

This chain uses TRBV21-1 with TRBJ2-1; TRBD1 is the table's D call and was not checked against the DNA. TRBV21-1 is termed a pseudogene. CDR3 size: 18 residues. CDR3 sequence: CASSKEGTGVCPYNEQFF. The CDR3 coding sequence is TGTGCCAGCAGCAAAGAAGGGACAGGGGTTTGCCCTTACAATGAGCAGTTCTTC.